These 18 T cell receptor beta chains originate from one sample sequenced in a study of beta chain features in type 1 diabetes. Expressed TCRB transcripts were sequenced because the entire RNA isolate underwent reverse transcription. Assay used: immunoSEQ multiplex PCR; TCRdb lists only in-frame clones, some missing. Altogether 300,000 to 350,000 clones are present, 11% to 15% being singletons, with the ten largest covering 5.5% to 7.5%. Sequencing used central memory CD4+ T cells from blood. The receptors shown here come from a man aged 30 to 45 in good health.

This chain links TRBV21-1 with TRBJ2-7; the table gives TRBD2 as D, unverified against the DNA. TRBV21-1 is flagged as a pseudogene. The CDR3 contains 15 residues. As DNA, the CDR3 is TGTGCCAGACCCGCGACTAGCGGGATAGTCTACGAGCAGTACGTC. This sequence encodes CARPATSGIVYEQYV.

The CDR3 DNA reads as TGTGCCAGCAGCGCCATCCAGGGCGGGTACGAGCAGTACTTC. As protein: CASSAIQGGYEQYF. V and J are TRBV7-9 and TRBJ2-7; D tentatively reads TRBD1 or TRBD2 (5 bases each). This CDR3 has 14 amino acids. V was trimmed by 5 bases and J by 4 bases, leaving 15 bases between them. Germline assignment: CDR1 SEHNR and CDR2 FQNEAQ (reference sequence).

There are a few counts of this clone. The J gene is TRBJ1-2, the V gene TRBV29-1; TRBD1 is a possible D gene (5 bases). V dropped 6 bases and J dropped 4 bases, with 15 bases sitting between them. The CDR3 has 13 amino acids. Per germline, CDR1 SQVTM and CDR2 ANQGSEA. In DNA, the CDR3 is TGCAGCGTGAGGGACGGCACCTTCTATGGCTACACCTTC. Its protein product is CSVRDGTFYGYTF.

In this sample, this clone turned up many times. The chain recombines TRBV29-1 with TRBJ2-1; D might be TRBD1 or TRBD2, each matching 5 bases. The V and J ends lost 8 bases and 10 bases respectively, with 18 bases between them. From germline, CDR1 is SQVTM and CDR2 ANQGSEA. The CDR3 has 12 residues. CDR3 protein: CSTAPGPREQFF. CDR3 DNA sequence: TGCAGCACCGCCCCGGGACCAAGGGAGCAGTTCTTC.

This clone appeared a few times. The V and J genes are TRBV5-1 and TRBJ2-2; possibly TRBD1 for D (5 bases). CDR1 SGHRS and CDR2 YFSETQ come from the germline V gene. This CDR3 has 15 amino acids. V lost 10 bases, J lost 4 bases, and 20 bases lay in between. CDR3 sequence (DNA): TGCGCCGGGAATTTTGAAGGGGCCGGCACCGGGGAGCTGTTTTTT. Protein product: CAGNFEGAGTGELFF.

This clone occurred a few times. V gene TRBV23-1 combines with J gene TRBJ1-1; D not resolved. TRBV23-1 is identified as an open reading frame with a role that is uncertain. Trimming took off 10 bases at V and 0 bases at J, with 6 bases between the two ends. The CDR3 covers 11 residues. CDR3 in amino acids: CATGLNTEAFF. CDR3 coding DNA: TGCGCCACCGGACTGAACACTGAAGCTTTCTTT.

This clone showed up many times. The chain combines TRBV4-3 with TRBJ1-2; D possibly corresponds to TRBD1 (6 bases). Germline loops: CDR1 LGHNA, CDR2 YSLEER. The CDR3 covers 17 residues. The V gene lost 1 base and the J gene lost 4 bases, with 19 bases spanning the gap. In DNA, the CDR3 is TGCGCCAGCAGCCAAGGTCTGTGGGGGGCAACGGGCTATGGCTACACCTTC. It is translated as CASSQGLWGATGYGYTF.

This clone was seen only a few times. The chain links TRBV20-1 to TRBJ2-7, with D possibly matching TRBD2 (6 bases). This CDR3 region has 11 residues. Trimming removed 3 bases at V and 3 bases at J, with 6 bases between. Germline V CDR1 and CDR2: DFQATT, SNEGSKA (reference sequence). This chain's CDR3 is CSASGGYEQYF. The CDR3 DNA follows: TGCAGTGCTAGCGGGGGCTACGAGCAGTACTTC.

This clone appeared a few times. CDR3 DNA sequence: TGTGCCAGCAGTTACACTGTCGACAGGGATAATACCTTC. This sequence encodes CASSYTVDRDNTF. This chain uses TRBV6-6 with TRBJ1-2, with 7 bases aligning to TRBD1. Germline V gene lookup returns CDR1 MNHNY and CDR2 SVGAGI (reference sequence). CDR3 size: 13 residues. V shed 2 bases, J shed 14 bases, and the junction held 11 bases outside the gene matches.

In its sample, this clone was seen a few times. The chain combines TRBV14 with TRBJ2-1, with D unresolved. This CDR3 has 13 residues. Germline V gene lookup returns CDR1 SGHDN and CDR2 FVKESK. V was pared by 0 bases and J by 15 bases, with 15 bases between. This CDR3 reads CASSQDFTVGRFF. The CDR3 nucleotides read TGTGCCAGCAGCCAAGATTTTACGGTCGGGCGGTTCTTC. The variable domain in full, with the rest retrieved from reference TRBV14 and TRBJ2-1, is EAGVTQFPSHSVIEKGQTVTLRCDPISGHDNLYWYRRVMGKEIKFLLHFVKESKQDESGMPNNRFLAERTGGTYSTLKVQPAELEDSGVYFCASSQDFTVGRFFGPGTRLTVL.

The CDR3: CAISESEAGLENEQFF. The CDR3 DNA is TGTGCCATCAGTGAGTCGGAGGCAGGACTTGAGAATGAGCAGTTCTTC. This chain uses TRBV10-3 with TRBJ2-1; perhaps TRBD2 as D (5 bases). V was trimmed by 0 bases and J by 7 bases, leaving 16 bases between them. Germline CDR1 is ENHRY and CDR2 is SYGVKD. The CDR3 has 16 residues.

This clone was counted between two and nine times. This chain uses TRBV6-5 with TRBJ2-1, with TRBD2 matching over 11 bases. This CDR3 is 14 amino acids long. Trimming at V came to 6 bases and at J to 4 bases, leaving 2 bases not matched to a gene. CDR1 is MNHEY, CDR2 SVGAGI, per germline. In DNA, the CDR3 is TGTGCCAGCAGGACTAGCGGGATGTACAATGAGCAGTTCTTC. It yields the protein CASRTSGMYNEQFF.

The table lists this clone with many counts. The chain's CDR3 is CASSIPPWGSNQPQHF. CDR3 sequence (DNA): TGTGCCAGTAGTATCCCTCCCTGGGGTAGCAATCAGCCCCAGCATTTT. The chain combines TRBV19 with TRBJ1-5; D is ambiguous. The ends were cut back, 3 bases at V and 0 bases at J, with 12 bases in the middle. The CDR3 spans 16 residues. Germline V gene lookup returns CDR1 LNHDA and CDR2 SQIVND (reference sequence).

The chain joins TRBV7-2 to TRBJ1-1, with no clear D. Per the germline V gene, CDR1 is SGHTA and CDR2 is FQGNSA. The CDR3 contains 16 residues. The germline V and J ends were trimmed by 5 bases and 2 bases, with 18 bases remaining between them. CDR3 DNA sequence: TGTGCCAGCAGCCCCCTGCTTTTAGGAGGCAACACTGAAGCTTTCTTT. This translates into CASSPLLLGGNTEAFF.

This clone occurred a few times. V and J are TRBV9 and TRBJ2-2; possible D gene TRBD2, 6 bases. V lost 0 bases to trimming and J lost 5 bases, with 14 bases between them. The germline CDR1 and CDR2 sequences are SGDLS and YYNGEE. This CDR3 is built from 16 residues. The CDR3 region is CASSVGSDYTTGELFF. CDR3 nucleotide sequence: TGTGCCAGCAGCGTAGGTTCGGACTACACAACCGGGGAGCTGTTTTTT. The full variable domain, in which reference TRBV9 and TRBJ2-2 provide the parts outside the CDR3, is DSGVTQTPKHLITATGQRVTLRCSPRSGDLSVYWYQQSLDQGLQFLIQYYNGEERAKGNILERFSAQQFPDLHSELNLSSLELGDSALYFCASSVGSDYTTGELFFGEGSRLTVL.

This clone showed up just a few times. The chain carries TRBV5-4 and TRBJ2-3; 15 positions agree with TRBD2. Germline V CDR1 and CDR2: SGHNT, YYREEE (reference sequence). V lost 4 bases and J lost 5; bases outside the gene matches: 11. The CDR3 sequence is 18 residues long. The CDR3 region is CASSPGWTSGGAEDTQYF. DNA for the CDR3: TGTGCCAGCAGCCCCGGTTGGACTAGCGGGGGGGCGGAAGATACGCAGTATTTT.

This chain connects TRBV19 to TRBJ1-5; D not certain. This CDR3 has 13 amino acids. The V end was cut by 2 bases, the J end by 9 bases, with 11 bases between. Germline lookup yields CDR1 LNHDA and CDR2 SQIVND (reference sequence). The CDR3 loop is CASSILGFPPQHF. CDR3 DNA sequence: TGTGCCAGTAGTATACTCGGGTTTCCGCCCCAGCATTTT.

Only a few counts were recorded for this clone. V gene TRBV7-2 combines with J gene TRBJ2-1, with a tentative D call TRBD2 (6 bases). V dropped 6 bases and J dropped 0 bases, with 15 bases sitting between them. This CDR3 region has 16 residues. Germline V lookup: CDR1 SGHTA, CDR2 FQGNSA. CDR3 sequence (DNA): TGTGCCAGCAGAGGGAGCGGGTCAAGCTCCTACAATGAGCAGTTCTTC. It codes for CASRGSGSSSYNEQFF.